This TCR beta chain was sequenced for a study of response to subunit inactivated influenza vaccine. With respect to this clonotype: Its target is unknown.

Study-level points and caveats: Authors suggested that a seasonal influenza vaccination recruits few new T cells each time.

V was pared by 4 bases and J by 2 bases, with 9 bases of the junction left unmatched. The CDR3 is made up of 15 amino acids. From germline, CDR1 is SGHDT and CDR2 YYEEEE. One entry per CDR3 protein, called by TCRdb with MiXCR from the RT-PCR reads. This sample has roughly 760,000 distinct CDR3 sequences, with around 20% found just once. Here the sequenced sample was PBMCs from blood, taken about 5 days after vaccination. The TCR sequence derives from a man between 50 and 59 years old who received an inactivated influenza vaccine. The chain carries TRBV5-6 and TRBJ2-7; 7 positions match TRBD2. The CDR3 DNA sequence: TGTGCCAGCAGCCCCGGTAGCGGGTTAGCCTACGAGCAGTACTTC. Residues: CASSPGSGLAYEQYF.